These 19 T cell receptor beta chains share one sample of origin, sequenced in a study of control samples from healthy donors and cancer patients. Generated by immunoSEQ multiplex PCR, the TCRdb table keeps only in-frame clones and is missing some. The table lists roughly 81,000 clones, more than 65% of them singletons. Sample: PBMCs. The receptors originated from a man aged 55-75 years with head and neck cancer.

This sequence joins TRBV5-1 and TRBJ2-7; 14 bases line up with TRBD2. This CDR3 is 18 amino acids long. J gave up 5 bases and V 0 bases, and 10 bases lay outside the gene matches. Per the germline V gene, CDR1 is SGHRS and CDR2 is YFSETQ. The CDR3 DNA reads TGCGCCAGCAGCTTGGTGGGACTAGCGGGAGTGGGGGGGCACGAGCAGTACTTC. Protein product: CASSLVGLAGVGGHEQYF.

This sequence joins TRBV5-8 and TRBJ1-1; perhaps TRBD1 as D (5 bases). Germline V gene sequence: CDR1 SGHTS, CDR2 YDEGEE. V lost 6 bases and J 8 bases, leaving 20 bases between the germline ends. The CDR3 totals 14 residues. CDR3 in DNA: TGTGCCAGCAACCCCGGAACGCGGGGCTGGGAAGCTTTCTTT. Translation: CASNPGTRGWEAFF.

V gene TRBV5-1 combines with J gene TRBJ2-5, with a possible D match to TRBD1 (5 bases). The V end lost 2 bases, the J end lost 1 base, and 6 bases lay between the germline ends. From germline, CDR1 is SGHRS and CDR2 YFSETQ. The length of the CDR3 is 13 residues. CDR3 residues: CASSFDSQETQYF. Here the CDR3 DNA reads TGCGCCAGCAGCTTCGACAGCCAAGAGACCCAGTACTTC.

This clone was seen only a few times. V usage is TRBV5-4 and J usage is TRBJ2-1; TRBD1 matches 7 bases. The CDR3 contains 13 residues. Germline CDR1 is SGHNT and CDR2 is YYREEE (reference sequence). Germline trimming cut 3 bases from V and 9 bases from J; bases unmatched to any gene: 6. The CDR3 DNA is TGTGCCAGCAGCTCCATGCGGACAGGTGAGCAGTTCTTC. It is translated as CASSSMRTGEQFF.

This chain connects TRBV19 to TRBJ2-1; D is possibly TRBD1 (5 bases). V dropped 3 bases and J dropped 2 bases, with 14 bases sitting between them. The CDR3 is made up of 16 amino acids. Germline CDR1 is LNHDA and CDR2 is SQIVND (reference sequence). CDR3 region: CASSIQGSPTYNEQFF. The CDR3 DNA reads TGTGCCAGTAGTATTCAGGGCAGCCCAACCTACAATGAGCAGTTCTTC.

CDR3 region: CASSSGQTNTEAFF. CDR3 sequence (DNA): TGCGCCAGCAGCTCGGGACAGACGAACACTGAAGCTTTCTTT. The genes are TRBV5-1 and TRBJ1-1, with 7 bases matching TRBD1. CDR1 is SGHRS, CDR2 YFSETQ, per germline. This CDR3 is 14 amino acids long. The J segment lost 1 base and the V segment lost 3 bases, leaving 3 bases of the junction unmatched.

CDR3 in amino acids: CASSAQGANTGELFF. DNA for the CDR3: TGTGCCAGCAGCGCTCAGGGGGCGAACACCGGGGAGCTGTTTTTT. The chain recombines TRBV9 with TRBJ2-2; the match to TRBD1 covers 7 bases. The CDR3 has 15 amino acids. Trimming at V came to 3 bases and at J to 0 bases, leaving 2 bases not matched to a gene. The germline V gene has CDR1 SGDLS and CDR2 YYNGEE. The full variable domain, in which reference TRBV9 and TRBJ2-2 provide the parts outside the CDR3, is DSGVTQTPKHLITATGQRVTLRCSPRSGDLSVYWYQQSLDQGLQFLIQYYNGEERAKGNILERFSAQQFPDLHSELNLSSLELGDSALYFCASSAQGANTGELFFGEGSRLTVL.

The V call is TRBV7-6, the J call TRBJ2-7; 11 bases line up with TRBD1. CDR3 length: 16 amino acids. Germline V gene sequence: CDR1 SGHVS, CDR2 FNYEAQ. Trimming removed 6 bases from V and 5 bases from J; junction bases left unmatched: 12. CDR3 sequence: CASSPGQGAGANEQYF. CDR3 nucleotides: TGTGCCAGCAGTCCCGGACAGGGGGCGGGGGCCAACGAGCAGTACTTC.

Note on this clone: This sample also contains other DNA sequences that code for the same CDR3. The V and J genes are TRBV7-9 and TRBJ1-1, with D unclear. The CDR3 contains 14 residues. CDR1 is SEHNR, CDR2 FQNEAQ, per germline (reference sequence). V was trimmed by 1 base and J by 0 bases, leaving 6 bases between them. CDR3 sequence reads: CASSLGVMNTEAFF. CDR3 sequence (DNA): TGTGCCAGCAGCTTAGGGGTTATGAACACTGAAGCTTTCTTT.

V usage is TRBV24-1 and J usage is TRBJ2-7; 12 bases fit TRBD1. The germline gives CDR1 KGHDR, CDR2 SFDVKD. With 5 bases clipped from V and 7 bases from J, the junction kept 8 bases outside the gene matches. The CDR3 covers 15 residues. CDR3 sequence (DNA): TGTGCCACCAGTGGTTCGGGACAGGGGGCCGGTGAGCAGTACTTC. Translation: CATSGSGQGAGEQYF.

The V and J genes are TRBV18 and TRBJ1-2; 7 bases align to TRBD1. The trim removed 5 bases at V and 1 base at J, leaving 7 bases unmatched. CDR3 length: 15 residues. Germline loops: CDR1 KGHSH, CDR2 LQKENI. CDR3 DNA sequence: TGTGCCAGCTCATCCACAGGGGCGGGTAACTATGGCTACACCTTC. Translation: CASSSTGAGNYGYTF. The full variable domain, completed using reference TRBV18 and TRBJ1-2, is NAGVMQNPRHLVRRRGQEARLRCSPMKGHSHVYWYRQLPEEGLKFMVYLQKENIIDESGMPKERFSAEFPKEGPSILRIQQVVRGDSAAYFCASSSTGAGNYGYTFGSGTRLTVV.

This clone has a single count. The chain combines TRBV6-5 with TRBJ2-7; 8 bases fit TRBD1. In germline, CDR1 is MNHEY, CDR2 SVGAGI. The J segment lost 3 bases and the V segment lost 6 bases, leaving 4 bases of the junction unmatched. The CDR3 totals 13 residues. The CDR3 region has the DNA TGTGCCAGCAGGGACAGGGCAAACTACGAGCAGTACTTC. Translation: CASRDRANYEQYF.

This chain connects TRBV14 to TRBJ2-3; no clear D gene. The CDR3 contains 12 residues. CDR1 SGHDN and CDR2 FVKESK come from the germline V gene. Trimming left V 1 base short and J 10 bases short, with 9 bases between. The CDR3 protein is CASSQGAGSQYF. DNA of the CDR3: TGTGCCAGCAGCCAAGGGGCAGGTTCGCAGTATTTT.

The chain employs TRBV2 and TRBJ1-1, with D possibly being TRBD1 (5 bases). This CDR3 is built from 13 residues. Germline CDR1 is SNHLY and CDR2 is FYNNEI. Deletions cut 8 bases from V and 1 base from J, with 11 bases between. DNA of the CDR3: TGTGCCAGCGCCCGGGACGGGAACACTGAAGCTTTCTTT. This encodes CASARDGNTEAFF.

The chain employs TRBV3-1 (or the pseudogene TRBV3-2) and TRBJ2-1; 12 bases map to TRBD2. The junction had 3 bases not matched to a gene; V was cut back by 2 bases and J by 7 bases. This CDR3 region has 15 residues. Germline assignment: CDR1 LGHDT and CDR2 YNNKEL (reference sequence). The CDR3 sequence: CASSQSSGGGNEQFF. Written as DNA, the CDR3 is TGTGCCAGCAGCCAATCTAGCGGGGGGGGAAATGAGCAGTTCTTC.

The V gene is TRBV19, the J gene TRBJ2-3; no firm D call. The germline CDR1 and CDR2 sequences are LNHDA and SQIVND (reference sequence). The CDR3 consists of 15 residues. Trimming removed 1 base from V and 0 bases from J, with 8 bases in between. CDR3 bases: TGTGCCAGTAGTATAGTGGGCGGAAGCACAGATACGCAGTATTTT. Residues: CASSIVGGSTDTQYF.

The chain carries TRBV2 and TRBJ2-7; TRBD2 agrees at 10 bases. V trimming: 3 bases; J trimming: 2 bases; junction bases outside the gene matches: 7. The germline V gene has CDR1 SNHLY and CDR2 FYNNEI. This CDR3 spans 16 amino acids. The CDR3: CASSESRLAGAYEQYF. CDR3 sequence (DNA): TGTGCCAGCAGTGAGTCAAGGCTAGCGGGAGCCTACGAGCAGTACTTC.

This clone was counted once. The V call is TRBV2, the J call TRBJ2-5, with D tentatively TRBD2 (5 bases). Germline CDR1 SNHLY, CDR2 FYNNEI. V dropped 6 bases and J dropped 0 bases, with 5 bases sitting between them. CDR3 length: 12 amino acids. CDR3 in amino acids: CASRDYQETQYF. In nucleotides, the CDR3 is TGTGCCAGCAGGGACTACCAAGAGACCCAGTACTTC. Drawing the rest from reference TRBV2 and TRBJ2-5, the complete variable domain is EPEVTQTPSHQVTQMGQEVILRCVPISNHLYFYWYRQILGQKVEFLVSFYNNEISEKSEIFDDQFSVERPDGSNFTLKIRSTKLEDSAMYFCASRDYQETQYFGPGTRLLVL.

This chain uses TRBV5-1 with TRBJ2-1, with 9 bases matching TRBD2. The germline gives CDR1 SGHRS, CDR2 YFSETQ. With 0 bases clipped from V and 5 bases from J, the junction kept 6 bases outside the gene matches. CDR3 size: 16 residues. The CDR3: CASSLAWAGGDNEQFF. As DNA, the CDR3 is TGCGCCAGCAGCTTGGCCTGGGCGGGAGGGGACAATGAGCAGTTCTTC. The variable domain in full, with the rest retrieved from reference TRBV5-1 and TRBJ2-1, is KAGVTQTPRYLIKTRGQQVTLSCSPISGHRSVSWYQQTPGQGLQFLFEYFSETQRNKGNFPGRFSGRQFSNSRSEMNVSTLELGDSALYLCASSLAWAGGDNEQFFGPGTRLTVL.